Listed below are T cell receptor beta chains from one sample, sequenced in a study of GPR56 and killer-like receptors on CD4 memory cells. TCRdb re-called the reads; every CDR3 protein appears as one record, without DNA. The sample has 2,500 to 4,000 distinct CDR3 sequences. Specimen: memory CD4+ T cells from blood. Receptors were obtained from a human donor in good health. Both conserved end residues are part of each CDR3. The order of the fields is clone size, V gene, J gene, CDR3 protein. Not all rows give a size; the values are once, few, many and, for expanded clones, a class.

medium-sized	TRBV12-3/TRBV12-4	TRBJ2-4	CASSFSGTAKNIQYF
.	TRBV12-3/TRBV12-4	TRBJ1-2	CASSWEGKYGYTF
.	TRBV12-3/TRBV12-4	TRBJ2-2	CASSLRGVNTGELFF
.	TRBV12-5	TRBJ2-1	CASGRLAGAYNEQFF
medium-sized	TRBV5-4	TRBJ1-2	CASTLRAEMHGYTF
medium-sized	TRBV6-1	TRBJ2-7	CASRSTSGGAYEQYF
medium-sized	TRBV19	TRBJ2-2	CASSPGLAGGRGELFF
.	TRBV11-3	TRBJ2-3	CASSLDFEPDTQYF
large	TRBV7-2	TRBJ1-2	CASSPGRRGAGGYTF
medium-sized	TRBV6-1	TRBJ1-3	CASTQRGSSGNTIYF
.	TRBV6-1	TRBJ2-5	CASSDSASGGQETQYF
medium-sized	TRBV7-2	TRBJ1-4	CASSLGSQVEKLFF
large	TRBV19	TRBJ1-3	CASGGSRNTIYF
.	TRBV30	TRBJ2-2	CAWAPGLVAGELFF
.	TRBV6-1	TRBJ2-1	CASSRTSGGGPSYNEQFF
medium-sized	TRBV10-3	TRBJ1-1	CAISGGKGQGAIGTEAFF
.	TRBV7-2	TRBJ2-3	CASSLAGSTDTQYF
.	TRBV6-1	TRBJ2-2	CASSRTSGGGPNTGELFF
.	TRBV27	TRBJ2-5	CASPSGWASGGASKTQYF
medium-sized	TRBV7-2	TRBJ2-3	CASSLDGRTDTQYF
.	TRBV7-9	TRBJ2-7	CASSPGTSGGWEQYF
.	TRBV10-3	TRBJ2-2	CAISEFSGGGPGELFF
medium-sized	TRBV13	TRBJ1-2	CASSSRLDRSSSNGYTF
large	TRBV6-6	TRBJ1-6	CASVLGGYNSPLHF
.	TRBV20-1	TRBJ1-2	CSAAPASGGSYGYTF
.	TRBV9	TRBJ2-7	CASSVGDSSYEQYF
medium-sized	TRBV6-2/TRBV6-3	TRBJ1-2	CASSSAGFYTF
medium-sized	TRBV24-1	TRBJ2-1	CATSDPQAGGNGNEQFF
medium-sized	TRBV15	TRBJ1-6	CATSRDRGSPLHF
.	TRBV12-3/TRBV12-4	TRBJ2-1	CASKAGGARRVNEQFF
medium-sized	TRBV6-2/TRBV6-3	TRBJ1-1	CASSYSKRLNTEAFF
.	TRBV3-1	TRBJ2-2	CASSRRGSRGANTGELFF
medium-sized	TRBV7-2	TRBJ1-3	CASSLREQRLRSGNTIYF
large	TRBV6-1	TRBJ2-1	CASRETSGGVYNEQFF
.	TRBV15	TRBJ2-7	CATSGGQGSGREQYF
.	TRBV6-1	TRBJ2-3	CASTKADSLDTQYF
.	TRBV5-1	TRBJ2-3	CASSLGQAQAGDTQYF
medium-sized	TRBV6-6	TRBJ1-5	CARTGEGQPQHF
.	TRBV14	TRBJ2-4	CASSPGGQSTRGDIQYF
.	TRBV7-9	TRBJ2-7	CASSPLRLGTAASYEQYF
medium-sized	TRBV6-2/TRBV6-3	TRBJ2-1	CASSYRGSPGLAGPSSYNEQFF
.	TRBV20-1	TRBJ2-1	CSARVGGGRNEQFF
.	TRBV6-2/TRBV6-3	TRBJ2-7	CASSPTSYEQYF
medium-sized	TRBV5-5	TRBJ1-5	CASSPLTGVIQPQHF
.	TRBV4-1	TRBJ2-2	CASSQGDHNTGELFF
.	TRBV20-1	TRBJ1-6	CSASRQGRNSPLHF
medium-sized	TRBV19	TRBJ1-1	CASNGRGRNGTEAFF
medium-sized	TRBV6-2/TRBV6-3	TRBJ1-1	CASSQGGRTEAFF
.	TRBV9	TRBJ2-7	CASSVAAAGAYEQYF
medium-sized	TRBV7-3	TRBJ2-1	CASGPRDKSSYNEQFF
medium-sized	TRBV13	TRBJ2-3	CASSFYRGGAPWAQYF
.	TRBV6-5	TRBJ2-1	CASSSTGGSYNEQFF